Listed below are T cell receptor beta chains from one sample, sequenced in a study of T cell responses to AZD1222 COVID-19 vaccine. Sequenced by immunoSEQ multiplex PCR; TCRdb stores in-frame clones only, minus some. Of about 110,000 clones in the sample, 70% to 90% are singletons; the top ten hold 4.8%. The sequences come from peripheral blood, collected 28 days after the second AZD1222 dose. The receptors were sampled from an adult who received the AZD1222 COVID-19 vaccine. The CDR3 runs from the conserved cysteine through the conserved F or W. A D gene is named only where the DNA matches it firmly. Size tells how often a clone was seen (once, few, many) or the class of an expanded clone, and some rows leave it out.

v_call,clone_size,j_call,d_call,cdr3_aa,cdr3_nt
TRBV29-1,.,TRBJ1-3,.,CSVLQVADTIYF,TGCAGCGTTTTACAGGTGGCGGACACCATATATTTT
TRBV27,.,TRBJ1-1,.,CASSLSSPYRNTEAFF,TGTGCCAGCAGTTTATCGTCTCCCTACAGGAACACTGAAGCTTTCTTT
TRBV5-1,.,TRBJ1-1,.,CASSPQGLGGNTEAFF,TGCGCCAGCAGCCCCCAGGGCCTGGGAGGAAACACTGAAGCTTTCTTT
TRBV6-5,.,TRBJ2-5,TRBD1,CASSYGQGHNQETQYF,TGTGCCAGCAGTTACGGACAGGGGCATAACCAAGAGACCCAGTACTTC
TRBV3-1/TRBV3-2,.,TRBJ1-2,TRBD1,CASSPGTGFGYTF,TGTGCCAGCAGCCCCGGGACAGGGTTTGGCTACACCTTC
TRBV7-8,.,TRBJ2-1,TRBD2,CASSGERGRIRNEQFF,TGTGCCAGCAGCGGAGAGCGGGGGAGGATCAGAAATGAGCAGTTCTTC
TRBV6-2/TRBV6-3,.,TRBJ1-2,.,CASSYGLRDITRVGYTF,TGTGCCAGCAGTTACGGGCTCCGGGACATCACGAGGGTTGGCTACACCTTC
TRBV7-6,.,TRBJ1-1,TRBD1,CASSSQGDTEAFF,TGTGCCAGCAGCTCCCAGGGGGACACTGAAGCTTTCTTT
TRBV5-6,.,TRBJ2-1,TRBD1,CASSLVDRGPYNEQFF,TGTGCCAGCAGCTTGGTAGACAGGGGACCCTACAATGAGCAGTTCTTC
TRBV5-1,.,TRBJ2-2,.,CASSDRTANTGELFF,TGCGCCAGCAGCGACCGGACAGCGAACACCGGGGAGCTGTTTTTT
TRBV27,few,TRBJ1-1,TRBD1,CASSLRTGGFGNTEAFF,TGTGCCAGCAGTCTACGGACAGGAGGGTTCGGGAACACTGAAGCTTTCTTT
TRBV4-1,.,TRBJ1-2,TRBD1,CASSLRLGTGNGYTF,TGCGCCAGCAGCCTGAGATTAGGGACAGGGAATGGCTACACCTTC
TRBV24-1,.,TRBJ2-7,.,CATSDPGRTGEQYF,TGTGCCACCAGTGACCCCGGACGGACTGGCGAGCAGTACTTC
TRBV5-1,.,TRBJ1-6,.,CASSRAYNSPLHF,TGCGCCAGCAGCCGCGCCTATAATTCACCCCTCCACTTT
TRBV2,.,TRBJ1-1,TRBD1,CASSGDRESKAFF,TGTGCCAGCAGTGGGGACAGGGAAAGTAAAGCTTTCTTT
TRBV3-1/TRBV3-2,.,TRBJ1-1,TRBD1,CASSPTGAMNTEAFF,TGTGCCAGCAGCCCAACAGGGGCCATGAACACTGAAGCTTTCTTT
TRBV3-1/TRBV3-2,.,TRBJ2-1,TRBD2,CASSHPRGGGSYNEQFF,TGTGCCAGCAGCCACCCTCGCGGGGGAGGGTCCTACAATGAGCAGTTCTTC
TRBV29-1,.,TRBJ1-1,TRBD1,CSVGAGLQGTEAFF,TGCAGCGTTGGAGCCGGTTTACAGGGGACTGAAGCTTTCTTT
TRBV7-9,once,TRBJ1-5,TRBD1,CASSSDRASGQPQHF,TGTGCCAGCAGCTCAGACAGGGCTTCGGGTCAGCCCCAGCATTTT
TRBV5-4,.,TRBJ2-5,.,CASSAREQETQYF,TGTGCCAGCAGCGCCCGGGAGCAAGAGACCCAGTACTTC
TRBV19,.,TRBJ1-5,.,CASIGSHYSNQPQHF,TGTGCCAGTATTGGCAGCCACTATAGCAATCAGCCCCAGCATTTT
TRBV27,.,TRBJ1-1,.,CASSPRGAEAFF,TGTGCCAGCAGTCCTAGGGGGGCTGAAGCTTTCTTT
TRBV5-3,.,TRBJ2-2,TRBD1,CARSFSDRGAGELFF,TGTGCCAGAAGCTTTTCTGACAGGGGAGCCGGGGAGCTGTTTTTT
TRBV7-9,.,TRBJ1-1,TRBD1,CASSSQQGTSAAFF,TGTGCCAGCAGCTCCCAACAGGGGACTTCTGCAGCTTTCTTT
TRBV28,.,TRBJ1-2,TRBD1,CASSLTGSSYGYTF,TGTGCCAGCAGTTTGACAGGGAGTAGCTATGGCTACACCTTC
TRBV7-2,.,TRBJ2-5,.,CASSKGGYQETQYF,TGTGCCAGCAGCAAGGGGGGTTACCAAGAGACCCAGTACTTC
TRBV5-1,.,TRBJ2-1,.,CASSLARERDEQFF,TGCGCCAGCAGCTTGGCAAGGGAACGGGATGAGCAGTTCTTC
TRBV6-4,once,TRBJ2-3,.,CASRPSFVAGGPADTQYF,TGTGCCAGCAGACCCTCCTTCGTTGCAGGGGGGCCAGCAGATACGCAGTATTTT
TRBV4-3,.,TRBJ2-7,TRBD2,CASSHGTSGGGTYEQYF,TGCGCCAGCAGCCACGGGACTAGCGGGGGGGGTACCTACGAGCAGTACTTC
TRBV4-1,few,TRBJ1-5,TRBD1,CASSQEADRAYNQPQHF,TGCGCCAGCAGCCAAGAGGCGGACAGGGCTTACAATCAGCCCCAGCATTTT
TRBV6-5,few,TRBJ1-2,.,CASSSTFAGWNYGYTF,TGTGCCAGCAGTTCCACCTTTGCGGGTTGGAACTATGGCTACACCTTC
TRBV9,.,TRBJ1-1,.,CASSANRNTEAFF,TGTGCCAGCAGCGCTAACAGGAACACTGAAGCTTTCTTT
TRBV19,.,TRBJ1-2,TRBD1,CASSIRGTGPANYGYTF,TGTGCCAGTAGTATTAGAGGGACAGGACCTGCTAACTATGGCTACACCTTC
TRBV7-2,.,TRBJ2-7,TRBD2,CASSTPHYGGGSYEQYF,TGTGCCAGCAGCACCCCCCACTATGGCGGGGGCTCCTACGAGCAGTACTTC
TRBV6-5,.,TRBJ2-7,.,CASSYTGNLAYEQYF,TGTGCCAGCAGCTACACAGGAAACCTTGCCTACGAGCAGTACTTC
TRBV6-5,.,TRBJ1-6,.,CASSYGNRLPLHF,TGTGCCAGCAGTTACGGGAATCGGTTACCCCTCCACTTT
TRBV11-3,.,TRBJ2-1,TRBD1,CASSSGTGSGEQFF,TGTGCCAGCAGCTCCGGGACAGGGTCTGGGGAGCAGTTCTTC
TRBV5-4,.,TRBJ1-6,.,CASSLGAAVNSPLHF,TGTGCCAGCAGCTTGGGGGCAGCCGTTAATTCACCCCTCCACTTT
TRBV9,once,TRBJ2-3,TRBD2,CASSVDAAGGPLDTQYF,TGTGCCAGCAGCGTAGACGCGGCGGGGGGCCCTCTGGATACGCAGTATTTT
TRBV7-8,.,TRBJ1-5,.,CASSFNSGLSNQPQHF,TGTGCCAGCAGCTTTAACTCGGGACTTAGCAATCAGCCCCAGCATTTT
TRBV19,.,TRBJ1-1,TRBD1,CASSRYRGRDTEAFF,TGTGCCAGTAGTAGGTACAGGGGGCGGGACACTGAAGCTTTCTTT
TRBV28,.,TRBJ1-5,TRBD1,CASSLRQGADSNQPQHF,TGTGCCAGCAGTTTAAGGCAGGGGGCCGATAGCAATCAGCCCCAGCATTTT
TRBV4-1,once,TRBJ1-2,.,CASSQEYRNYGYTF,TGCGCCAGCAGCCAAGAATACAGAAACTATGGCTACACCTTC
TRBV6-5,.,TRBJ1-1,.,CASAVNTEAFF,TGTGCCAGCGCGGTGAACACTGAAGCTTTCTTT
TRBV4-1,.,TRBJ2-3,TRBD2,CASSQSTTGEGTQYF,TGCGCCAGCAGCCAATCCACCACCGGGGAGGGTACGCAGTATTTT